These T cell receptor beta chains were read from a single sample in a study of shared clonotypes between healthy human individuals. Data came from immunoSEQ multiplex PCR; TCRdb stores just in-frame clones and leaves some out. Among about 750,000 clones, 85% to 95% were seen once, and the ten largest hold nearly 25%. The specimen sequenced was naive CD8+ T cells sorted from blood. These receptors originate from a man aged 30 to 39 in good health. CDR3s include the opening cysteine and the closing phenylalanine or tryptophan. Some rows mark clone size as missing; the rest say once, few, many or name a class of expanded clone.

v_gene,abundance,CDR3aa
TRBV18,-,CASSPSQTSGSTSYNEQFF
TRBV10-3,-,CAISVDTGELFF
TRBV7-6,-,CASSSPVGGLGEKLFF
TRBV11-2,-,CASSLGLAGAYEQYF
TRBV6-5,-,CASSRIHGDTDTQYF
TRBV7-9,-,CASSLAADSTDTQYF
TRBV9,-,CASSGGLIETQYF
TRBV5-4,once,CASSEGLADTDTQYF
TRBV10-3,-,CAISGVEHRGAVF
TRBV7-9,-,CASSSGTSGYEQYF
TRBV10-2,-,CASSEYRGLFDEQFF
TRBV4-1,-,CASSQGGAGGPSFYNEQFF
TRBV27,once,CASSSPRDAIWGYTF
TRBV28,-,CASSFTSSVQYF
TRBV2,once,CASTGGAYEQYF
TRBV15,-,CATSRTGSSYNEQFF